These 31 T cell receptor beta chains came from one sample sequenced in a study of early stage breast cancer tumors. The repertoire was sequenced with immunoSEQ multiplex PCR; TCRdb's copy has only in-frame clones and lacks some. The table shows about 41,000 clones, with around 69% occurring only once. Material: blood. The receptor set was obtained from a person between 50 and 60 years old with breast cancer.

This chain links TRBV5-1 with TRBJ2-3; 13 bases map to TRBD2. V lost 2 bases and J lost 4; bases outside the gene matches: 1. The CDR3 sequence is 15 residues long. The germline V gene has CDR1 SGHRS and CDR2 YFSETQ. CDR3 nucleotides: TGCGCCAGCAGCTTCGGACTAGCGGGGGCAGATACGCAGTATTTT. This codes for CASSFGLAGADTQYF.

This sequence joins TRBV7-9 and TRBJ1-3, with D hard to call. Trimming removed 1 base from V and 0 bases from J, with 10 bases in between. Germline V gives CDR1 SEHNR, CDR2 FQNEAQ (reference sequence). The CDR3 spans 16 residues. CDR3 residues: CASSLGLAGSGNTIYF. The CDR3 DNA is TGTGCCAGCAGCTTAGGATTAGCTGGCTCTGGAAACACCATATATTTT.

The CDR3 spells CASSLSSTNEKLFF. The CDR3 nucleotides read TGTGCCAGCAGCCTAAGCTCAACTAATGAAAAACTGTTTTTT. The rearrangement joins TRBV7-9 to TRBJ1-4; D is unclear. CDR1 is SEHNR, CDR2 FQNEAQ, per germline (reference sequence). V lost 5 bases and J 0 bases, leaving 7 bases between the germline ends. This CDR3 spans 14 amino acids. Combining the CDR3 with reference TRBV7-9 and TRBJ1-4 gives the whole variable domain DTGVSQNPRHKITKRGQNVTFRCDPISEHNRLYWYRQTLGQGPEFLTYFQNEAQLEKSRLLSDRFSAERPKGSFSTLEIQRTEQGDSAMYLCASSLSSTNEKLFFGSGTQLSVL.

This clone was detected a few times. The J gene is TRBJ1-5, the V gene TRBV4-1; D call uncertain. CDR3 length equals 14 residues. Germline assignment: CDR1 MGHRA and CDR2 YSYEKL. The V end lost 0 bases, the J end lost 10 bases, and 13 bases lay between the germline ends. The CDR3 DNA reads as TGCGCCAGCAGCCAAGAAAGCGGGGATCGACCCCAGCATTTT. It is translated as CASSQESGDRPQHF.

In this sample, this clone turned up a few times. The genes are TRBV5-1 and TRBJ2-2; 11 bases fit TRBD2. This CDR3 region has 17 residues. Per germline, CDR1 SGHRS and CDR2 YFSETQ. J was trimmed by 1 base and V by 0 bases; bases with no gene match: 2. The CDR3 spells CASSLGLAGLNTGELFF. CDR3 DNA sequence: TGCGCCAGCAGCTTGGGACTAGCGGGACTGAACACCGGGGAGCTGTTTTTT.

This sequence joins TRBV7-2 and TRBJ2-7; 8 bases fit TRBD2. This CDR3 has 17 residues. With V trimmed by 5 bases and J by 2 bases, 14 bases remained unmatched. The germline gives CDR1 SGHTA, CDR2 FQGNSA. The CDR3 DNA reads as TGTGCCAGCAGCATTTACCCCCCCCGGCGGGGGGCCTACGAGCAGTACGTC. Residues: CASSIYPPRRGAYEQYV.

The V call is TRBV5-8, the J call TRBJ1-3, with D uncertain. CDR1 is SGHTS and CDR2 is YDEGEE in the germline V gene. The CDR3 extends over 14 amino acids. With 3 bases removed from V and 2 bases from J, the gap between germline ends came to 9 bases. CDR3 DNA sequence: TGTGCCAGCAGCTACCCAGGAACTGGAAACACCATATATTTT. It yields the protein CASSYPGTGNTIYF.

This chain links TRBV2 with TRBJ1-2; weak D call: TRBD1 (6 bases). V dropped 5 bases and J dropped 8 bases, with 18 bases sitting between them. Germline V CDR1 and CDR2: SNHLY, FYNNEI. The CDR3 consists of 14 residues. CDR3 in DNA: TGTGCCAGCAGTTTCGGAGGGGGGGCTGAAGGCTACACCTTC. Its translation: CASSFGGGAEGYTF.

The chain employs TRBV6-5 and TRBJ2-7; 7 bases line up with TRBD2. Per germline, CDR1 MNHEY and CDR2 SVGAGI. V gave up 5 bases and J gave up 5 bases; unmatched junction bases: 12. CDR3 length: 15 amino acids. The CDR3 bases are TGTGCCAGCAGTGGGGGAGGGCAGGGTAAAGACGAGCAGTACGTC. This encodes CASSGGGQGKDEQYV.

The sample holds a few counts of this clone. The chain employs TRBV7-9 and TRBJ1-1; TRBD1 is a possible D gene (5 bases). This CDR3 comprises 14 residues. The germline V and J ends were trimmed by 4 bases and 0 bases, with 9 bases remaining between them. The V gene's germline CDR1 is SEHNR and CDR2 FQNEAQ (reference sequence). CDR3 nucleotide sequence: TGTGCCAGCAGCTCGACAGTTATGAACACTGAAGCTTTCTTT. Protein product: CASSSTVMNTEAFF.

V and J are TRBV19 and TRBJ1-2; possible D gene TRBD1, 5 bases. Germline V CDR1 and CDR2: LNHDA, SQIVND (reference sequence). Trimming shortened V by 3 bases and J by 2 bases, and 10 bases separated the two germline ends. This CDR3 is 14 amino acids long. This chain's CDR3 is CASSIPGSNYGYTF. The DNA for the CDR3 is TGTGCCAGTAGTATCCCAGGGTCAAACTATGGCTACACCTTC. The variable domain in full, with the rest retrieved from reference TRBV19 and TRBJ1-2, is DGGITQSPKYLFRKEGQNVTLSCEQNLNHDAMYWYRQDPGQGLRLIYYSQIVNDFQKGDIAEGYSVSREKKESFPLTVTSAQKNPTAFYLCASSIPGSNYGYTFGSGTRLTVV.

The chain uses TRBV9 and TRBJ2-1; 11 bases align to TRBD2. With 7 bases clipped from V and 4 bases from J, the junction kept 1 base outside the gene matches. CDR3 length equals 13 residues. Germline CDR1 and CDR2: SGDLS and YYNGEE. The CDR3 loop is CASGTSGYNEQFF. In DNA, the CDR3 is TGTGCCAGCGGGACTAGCGGATACAATGAGCAGTTCTTC.

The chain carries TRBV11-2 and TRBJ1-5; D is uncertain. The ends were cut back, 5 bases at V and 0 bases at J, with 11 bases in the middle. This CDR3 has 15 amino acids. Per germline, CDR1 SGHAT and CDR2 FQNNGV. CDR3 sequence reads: CASSRNGNSNQPQHF. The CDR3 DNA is TGTGCCAGCAGCCGCAACGGGAATAGCAATCAGCCCCAGCATTTT.

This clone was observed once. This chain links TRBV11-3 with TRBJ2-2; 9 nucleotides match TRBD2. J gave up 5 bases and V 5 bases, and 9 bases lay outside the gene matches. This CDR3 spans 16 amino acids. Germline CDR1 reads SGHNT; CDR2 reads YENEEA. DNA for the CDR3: TGTGCCAGCAGCCGAGGACTAGCGAGGGGAACCGGGGAGCTGTTTTTT. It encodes CASSRGLARGTGELFF.

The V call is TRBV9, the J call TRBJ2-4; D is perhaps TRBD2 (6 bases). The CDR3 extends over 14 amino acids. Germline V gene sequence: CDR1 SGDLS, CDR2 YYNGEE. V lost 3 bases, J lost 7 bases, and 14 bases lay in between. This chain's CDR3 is CASSDTGGPNIQYF. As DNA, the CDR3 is TGTGCCAGCAGCGATACAGGAGGGCCCAACATTCAGTACTTC.

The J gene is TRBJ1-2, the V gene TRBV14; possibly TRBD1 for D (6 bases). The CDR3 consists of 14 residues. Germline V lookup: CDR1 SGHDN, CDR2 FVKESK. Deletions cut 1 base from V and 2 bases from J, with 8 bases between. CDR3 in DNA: TGTGCCAGCAGCCAAGGTCAGGGGAACTATGGCTACACCTTC. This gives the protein CASSQGQGNYGYTF. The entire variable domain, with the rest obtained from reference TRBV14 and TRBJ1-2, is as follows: EAGVTQFPSHSVIEKGQTVTLRCDPISGHDNLYWYRRVMGKEIKFLLHFVKESKQDESGMPNNRFLAERTGGTYSTLKVQPAELEDSGVYFCASSQGQGNYGYTFGSGTRLTVV.

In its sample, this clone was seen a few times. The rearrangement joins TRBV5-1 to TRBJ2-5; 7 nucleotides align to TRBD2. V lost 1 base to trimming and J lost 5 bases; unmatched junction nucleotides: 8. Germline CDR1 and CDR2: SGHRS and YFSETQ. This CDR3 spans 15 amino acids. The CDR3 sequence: CASSLLPGGGETQYF. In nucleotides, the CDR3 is TGCGCCAGCAGCTTGCTGCCGGGGGGAGGGGAGACCCAGTACTTC.

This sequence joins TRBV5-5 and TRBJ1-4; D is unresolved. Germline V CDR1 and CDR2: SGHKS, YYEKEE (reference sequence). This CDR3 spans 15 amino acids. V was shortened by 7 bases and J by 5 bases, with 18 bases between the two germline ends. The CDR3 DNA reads TGTGCCAGCTCGATAGGAGGGAGGGAAAATGAAAAACTGTTTTTT. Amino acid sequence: CASSIGGRENEKLFF.

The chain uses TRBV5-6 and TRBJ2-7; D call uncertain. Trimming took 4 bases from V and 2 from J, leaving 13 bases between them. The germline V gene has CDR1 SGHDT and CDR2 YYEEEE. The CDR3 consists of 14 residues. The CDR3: CASSTLPVAYEQYF. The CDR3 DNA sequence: TGTGCCAGCAGCACCTTGCCGGTGGCCTACGAGCAGTACTTC.

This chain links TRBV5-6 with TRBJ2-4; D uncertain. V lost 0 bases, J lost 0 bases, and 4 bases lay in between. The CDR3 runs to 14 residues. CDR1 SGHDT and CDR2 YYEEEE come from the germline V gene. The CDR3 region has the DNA TGTGCCAGCAGCTTGGGACTAGCCAAAAACATTCAGTACTTC. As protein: CASSLGLAKNIQYF.

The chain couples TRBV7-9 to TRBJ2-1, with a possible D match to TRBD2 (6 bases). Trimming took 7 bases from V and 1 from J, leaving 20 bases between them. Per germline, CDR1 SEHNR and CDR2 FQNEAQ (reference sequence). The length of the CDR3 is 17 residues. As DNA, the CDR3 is TGTGCCAGCACCAAGCTCCGGGAGTTGGGGTCCTACAATGAGCAGTTCTTC. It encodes CASTKLRELGSYNEQFF.

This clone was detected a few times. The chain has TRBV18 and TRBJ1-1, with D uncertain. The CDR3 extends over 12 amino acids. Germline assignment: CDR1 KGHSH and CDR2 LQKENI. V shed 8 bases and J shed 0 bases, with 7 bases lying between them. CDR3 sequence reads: CASGSMNTEAFF. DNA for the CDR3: TGTGCCAGCGGTAGCATGAACACTGAAGCTTTCTTT.

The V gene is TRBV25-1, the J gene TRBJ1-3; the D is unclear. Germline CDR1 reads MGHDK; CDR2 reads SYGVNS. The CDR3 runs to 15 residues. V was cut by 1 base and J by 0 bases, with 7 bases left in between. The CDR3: CASSEFSGSGNTIYF. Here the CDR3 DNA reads TGTGCCAGCAGTGAATTCAGCGGCTCTGGAAACACCATATATTTT.

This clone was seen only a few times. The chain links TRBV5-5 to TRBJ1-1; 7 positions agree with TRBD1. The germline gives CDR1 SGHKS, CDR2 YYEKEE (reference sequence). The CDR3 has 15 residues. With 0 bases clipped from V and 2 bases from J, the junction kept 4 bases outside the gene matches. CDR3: CASSLEGAINTEAFF. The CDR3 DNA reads TGTGCCAGCAGCTTGGAGGGGGCAATTAACACTGAAGCTTTCTTT.

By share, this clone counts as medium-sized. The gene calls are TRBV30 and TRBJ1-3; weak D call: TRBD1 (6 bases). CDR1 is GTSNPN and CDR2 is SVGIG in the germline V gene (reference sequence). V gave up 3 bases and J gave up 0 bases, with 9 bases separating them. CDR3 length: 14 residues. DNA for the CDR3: TGTGCCTGGAGAACAGGGAGCTCTGGAAACACCATATATTTT. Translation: CAWRTGSSGNTIYF.

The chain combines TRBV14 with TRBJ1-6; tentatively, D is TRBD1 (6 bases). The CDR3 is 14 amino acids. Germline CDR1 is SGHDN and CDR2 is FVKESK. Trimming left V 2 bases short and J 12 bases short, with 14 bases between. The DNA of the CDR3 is TGTGCCAGCAGCCAATGGGGGCAATTCCTACCCCTCCACTTT. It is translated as CASSQWGQFLPLHF.

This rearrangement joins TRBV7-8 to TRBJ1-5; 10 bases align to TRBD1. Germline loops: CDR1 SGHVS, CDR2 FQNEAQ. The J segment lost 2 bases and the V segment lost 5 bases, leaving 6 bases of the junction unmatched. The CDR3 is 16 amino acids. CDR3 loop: CASSLWDRGRNQPQHF. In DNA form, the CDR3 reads TGTGCCAGCAGCCTGTGGGACAGGGGTCGCAATCAGCCCCAGCATTTT. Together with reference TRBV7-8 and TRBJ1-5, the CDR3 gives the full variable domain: GAGVSQSPRYKVAKRGQDVALRCDPISGHVSLFWYQQALGQGPEFLTYFQNEAQLDKSGLPSDRFFAERPEGSVSTLKIQRTQQEDSAVYLCASSLWDRGRNQPQHFGDGTRLSIL.

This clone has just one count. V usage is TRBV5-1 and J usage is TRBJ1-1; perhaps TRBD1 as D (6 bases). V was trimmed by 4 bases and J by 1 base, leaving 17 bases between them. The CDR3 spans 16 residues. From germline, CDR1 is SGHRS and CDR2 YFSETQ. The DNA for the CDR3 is TGCGCCAGCAGCCCCGGACAGCTGCCCCCGAACACTGAAGCTTTCTTT. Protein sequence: CASSPGQLPPNTEAFF. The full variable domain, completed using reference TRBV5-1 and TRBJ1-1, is KAGVTQTPRYLIKTRGQQVTLSCSPISGHRSVSWYQQTPGQGLQFLFEYFSETQRNKGNFPGRFSGRQFSNSRSEMNVSTLELGDSALYLCASSPGQLPPNTEAFFGQGTRLTVV.

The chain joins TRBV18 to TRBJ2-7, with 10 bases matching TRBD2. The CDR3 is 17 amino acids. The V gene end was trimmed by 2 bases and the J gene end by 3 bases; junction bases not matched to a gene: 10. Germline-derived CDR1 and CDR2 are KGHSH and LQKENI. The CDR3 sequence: CASSPVRSGRANYEQYF. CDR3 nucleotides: TGTGCCAGCTCACCAGTGAGGAGCGGGAGGGCCAACTACGAGCAGTACTTC.

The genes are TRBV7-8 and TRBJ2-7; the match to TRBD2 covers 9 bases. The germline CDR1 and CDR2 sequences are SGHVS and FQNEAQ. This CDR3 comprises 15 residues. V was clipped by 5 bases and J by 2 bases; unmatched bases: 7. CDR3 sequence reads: CASSPDSGSPYEQYF. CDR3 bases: TGTGCCAGCAGCCCAGATAGCGGGAGTCCCTACGAGCAGTACTTC. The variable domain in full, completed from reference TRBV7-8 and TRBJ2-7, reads GAGVSQSPRYKVAKRGQDVALRCDPISGHVSLFWYQQALGQGPEFLTYFQNEAQLDKSGLPSDRFFAERPEGSVSTLKIQRTQQEDSAVYLCASSPDSGSPYEQYFGPGTRLTVT.

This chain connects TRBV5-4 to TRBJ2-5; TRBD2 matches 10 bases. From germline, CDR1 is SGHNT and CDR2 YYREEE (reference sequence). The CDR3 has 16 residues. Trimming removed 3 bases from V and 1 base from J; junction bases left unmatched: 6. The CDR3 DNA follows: TGTGCCAGCAGCTATTCTAGCGGGGGCCCCCAAGAGACCCAGTACTTC. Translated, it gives CASSYSSGGPQETQYF.